This T cell receptor (beta chain) was recorded in a study of cytomegalovirus exposure and HLA in healthy donors (TCRdb year 2017). About the investigation overall: An earlier analysis of roughly 500 of the donors reported 250 to 350 Gb of sequence data and some 110 million unique TCR beta sequences obtained from around 190 million T cells. An early release covering 550 to 650 HLA-typed donors comprised approximately 290 gigabases of sequencing data and some 79 million unique TCR sequences. The study was designed to test whether signatures of past pathogen exposure could be identified by cataloging public T cell receptors. To study patterns of TCR occurrence, a later analysis re-analyzed previously published TCR beta repertoires from around 700 donors and added high-resolution HLA genotyping. Genome-wide SNP genotypes for about 55% of the roughly 670 donors were used in a later genetic analysis, which treated that subset as a discovery cohort. Donor age, sex, ethnicity and CMV serostatus were compiled together with the repertoire data. The study used immunosequencing to profile the T cell repertoires of 666 subjects and linked those repertoires to cytomegalovirus serostatus. Along with the approximately 700-subject first cohort, a separate validation cohort of over a hundred different subjects was used. All discovery cohort repertoires had been generated using a single sequencing platform. Of the roughly 400 genotyped donors, approximately 80% fell in the genetic ancestry cluster associated with self-reported Caucasian donors. To predict cytomegalovirus infection status, the study brought together high-throughput TCR immunosequencing, statistical association of individual TCRs with disease status, and machine learning. Both class I and class II loci were covered by HLA typing, at four-digit resolution. Four to six DR-DQ haplotypes were handled as single units for association and clustering, since linkage in the cohort was strong. Among a few hundred genotyped donors of the cohort, an average of about 240,000 unique TCR beta nucleotide sequences were sequenced per donor, around 20% of them non-productive. An earlier analysis of some 500 of the donors applied high-throughput TCR beta sequencing to assess whether each TCR beta V gene segment acted as functional or pseudogenic. The later analysis used no new phenotypic data to find candidate immune exposures, relying instead on TCR beta sequences and their occurrence across donors. The number of donors typed differed by locus, with 629-630 for A, B, C, DRB1 and DQB1, 522 for DQA1, over 600 for DPA1, and around 460 for DPB1.

The CDR3, from cysteine to phenylalanine, totals 17 residues. The sequence is cut down to CDR3 DNA, 51 bases in frame from base 1. Paper-wide results and their limitations: Because HLA typing was unavailable for some donors at each locus, only the typed subset was used in association tests. According to a later analysis, parvovirus B19, influenza, CMV and Epstein-Barr virus appeared linked to several top co-occurrence clusters. Presence/absence analyses assumed roughly uniform sequencing depth across donors, an assumption that may not hold. In a later analysis, TCR association rates were found to vary across HLA loci, with the most associated TCRs seen for DRB1 alleles and the fewest for HLA-C alleles. The classifier was reported to diagnose cytomegalovirus status with high specificity and sensitivity in both the original and validation cohorts. A later genetic analysis associated a missense DCLRE1C variant with V-gene and J-gene trimming of TCR beta chains, and an independent cohort replicated the association. Some IMGT-functional V segments, including TRBV6-2 and TRBV6-3, could not be told apart with the 87-base-pair reads, so those segments were excluded. The sequencing pipeline was judged likely to have produced a cluster of highly shared sequence variants as a technical artifact. According to the authors, the approach could potentially be generalized to other disease states and immunological phenotypes. Linkage disequilibrium might explain the correlated functional status among segregating V segments, but an unknown experimental factor could not be ruled out. According to a later genetic analysis, donors in an Asian-associated ancestry cluster had fewer N-insertions in productive TCRs than the roughly 660-donor mean. Most CMV-associated TCR beta chains appeared to be HLA-restricted in a later analysis, and the HLA associations seemed to be driven largely by CMV exposure. Strong co-occurrence of HLA alleles, especially DR and DQ, made assigning TCR associations to individual alleles difficult. A further reported finding was that TCR beta sequences accurately predicted the HLA-A and HLA-B alleles for most subjects in the first cohort. In vitro tests confirmed that three of the cytomegalovirus-associated TCR beta chains recognize cytomegalovirus antigens. Compared with equally common non-associated chains, HLA-associated TCR beta chains in a later analysis were more clonally expanded and had lower generation probabilities. Specific HLA alleles were associated with 15,000 to 20,000 TCR beta sequences at a false discovery rate of 0.05 in a later analysis. In an earlier analysis of roughly 500 of the donors, most TCR beta V segments appeared in productive rearrangements about 90% or about 30% of the time, broadly matching IMGT annotations. Across donors, most TCR sequences were observed very rarely, whereas some public TCRs were present in many individuals. A total of roughly 160 TCR beta chains were listed by the study as associated with cytomegalovirus. For the cohort, immune exposure information was limited to CMV serostatus. The cohort was sequenced for TCR beta chains only, and without alpha or paired-chain data the features that could be detected were limited. About 17 rarely observed V segments, including chromosome 9 orphons, were excluded from the earlier analysis of several hundred of the donors because counts were too low.

The cohort comprised 666 healthy bone marrow donors. At the time of sampling, every cohort member was nominally healthy, though immune exposures that went unrecorded were likely present. The donor tested CMV seropositive and was one of the 289 seropositive cohort members. Each donor provided a peripheral blood sample, and peripheral blood mononuclear cells were used for TCR beta sequencing. Genomic DNA was extracted from the blood cell samples with the Qiagen DNeasy Blood Extraction Kit. The method behind the library was the immunoSEQ multiplex PCR assay. The multiplex PCR relied on a mix of 60 forward primers for TCR Vbeta segments and 13 reverse primers for TCR Jbeta segments. A multiplex PCR assay on genomic DNA amplified the CDR3 region of rearranged TCR beta genes. The amplified TCR beta libraries were sequenced on the Illumina HiSeq System as 87-base-pair reads. The study's own analysis went as follows. A later analysis tallied around 82 million unique TCR beta chains across the 640 or so repertoires, and roughly 11 million of those chains were shared by two or more donors. Raw reads were error-corrected and collapsed into unique sequences with a nearest-neighbor algorithm that merged closely related sequences to remove PCR and sequencing errors. V, D and J gene segments were assigned by aligning CDR3 sequences to IMGT reference sequences. For a sequence to be retained, a match of at least six nucleotides was required to both a V gene segment and a J gene segment. A rearrangement counted as productive if the CDR3 had no stop codons and remained in frame with V and J, and every other rearrangement counted as non-productive. Following IMGT convention, CDR3 was defined as the stretch from the second conserved V-encoded cysteine to the conserved J-encoded phenylalanine. Sequences without an unambiguous match to a single V gene segment were excluded from the earlier analysis of 450 to 650 of the donors. In an earlier analysis of a few hundred of the donors, V segments were called functional above 56.7% productive rearrangements and were called segregating when the between-donor standard deviation exceeded 5%. To diagnose cytomegalovirus status from the catalog of TCR beta chain sequences, a statistical classification framework was built. A later analysis assigned V and J genes by comparing TCR nucleotide sequences with IMGT/GENE-DB human TR gene sequences. A later analysis assigned CDR3 sequences and most-parsimonious VDJ recombination scenarios with the TCRdist pipeline. In a later analysis, each TCR beta chain was defined by its CDR3 amino acid sequence together with its V-gene family, and reads without a unique V-gene family were excluded. In a later analysis, nearly 600 highly shared, low-generation-probability nucleotide sequences were removed to address suspected cross-contamination and a sequencing artifact. For each public chain, a later analysis derived a clonal expansion index from normalized ranks of inferred template counts within each repertoire. A later analysis computed generation probabilities with a VDJ recombination model fitted to out-of-frame rearrangements, and checked the results against IGoR. In a later analysis, TCR-TCR, TCR-HLA and TCR-CMV co-occurrence was scored with hypergeometric tests, and a repertoire-size bias correction was applied to TCR pairs. False discovery rates were estimated in a later analysis by permuting HLA or CMV assignments 20 times. A later analysis grouped co-occurring TCRs with DBSCAN, adding TCRdist sequence similarity when clustering within HLA-allele-positive subsets. Repertoires with fewer than 30,000 or more than 120,000 public chains were left out of co-occurrence clustering, as were five repertoires with anomalous nucleotide sharing. TCRdb provides this immuneACCESS table in a form limited to in-frame rearrangements. Some clones are lacking; in checked studies, under half of them reflect an unresolved V gene, and why the rest are absent is not known. The V and J calls and the clone size are those of that table, but D and trimming were determined from the DNA. The sample table holds 150,000 or so clones, of which over 60% were seen once. The top ten hold about 13% of the sample.

A word on this clone: Its antigen is currently not known. Base qualities are not recorded, but no much larger clone differs from it by a single base.

Rearrangement joined TRBV7-5 to TRBJ2-7; no check of the table's D call, TRBD2, against the DNA was made. TRBV7-5 is a pseudogene. Specimen: PBMCs. The source of this sequence is a middle-aged man in good health and CMV-seropositive. Read as DNA, the sequence is TGTGTCAGAAGCTTATCTGTTGCGCGGGAGAAGGCCTACGAGCAGTACTTC. It codes for CVRSLSVAREKAYEQYF.